The clone carrying this T cell receptor beta chain was picked up a small number of times. The CDR3 spans 14 residues. The germline gives CDR1 SEHNR, CDR2 FQNEAQ (reference sequence). The ends were cut back, 5 bases at V and 1 base at J, with 11 bases in the middle. This specimen comes from a study of blood T cell repertoires in COVID-19. Background on the study: Sites in the United States, Italy and Spain provided acute and convalescent COVID-19 samples. T cells, B-cell-depleted T cells, or PBMCs supplied cDNA or gDNA.

Under the authors' procedure: Estimation of nucleated cell counts was performed using reference gene primer amplification. This table comes from immunoSEQ multiplex PCR, and its TCRdb copy is limited to in-frame clones, with some not included. The DNA was the basis for D and trimming; V, J and clone size are from that table. The repertoire includes 100,000 to 150,000 clones, just under 80% of them detected once, and 16% sits in the top ten. The sample comprised peripheral blood. The rearrangement links TRBV7-9 to TRBJ1-1; TRBD1 might be the D (5 bases). This TCR came from a man aged 55 to 69 with active or convalescent COVID-19. DNA of the CDR3: TGTGCCAGCAGCCCGACAGAAAAGAACACTGAAGCTTTCTTT. Its protein is CASSPTEKNTEAFF.